This T cell receptor (beta chain) was recorded in a study of cytomegalovirus exposure and HLA in healthy donors. CDR3 length: 14 residues. 60 Vbeta and 13 Jbeta primers were used in PCR. Only in-frame clones appear in the TCRdb table, and some are missing; sequencing was by immunoSEQ multiplex PCR. This sample has 100,000 to 150,000 clones, with 80% found just once. Although they were nominally healthy when sampled, donors likely had unrecorded immune exposures. Sequencing used PBMCs. The origin of this receptor is a man aged 30 to 39 in good health and CMV-seropositive. The chain is built from TRBV21-1 and TRBJ2-5; no check of the table's D call, TRBD1, against the DNA was made. TRBV21-1 is classified as a pseudogene. CDR3: CASSNDRFGETQYF. CDR3 nucleotide sequence: TGTGCCAGCAGCAATGACAGGTTTGGGGAGACCCAGTACTTC.